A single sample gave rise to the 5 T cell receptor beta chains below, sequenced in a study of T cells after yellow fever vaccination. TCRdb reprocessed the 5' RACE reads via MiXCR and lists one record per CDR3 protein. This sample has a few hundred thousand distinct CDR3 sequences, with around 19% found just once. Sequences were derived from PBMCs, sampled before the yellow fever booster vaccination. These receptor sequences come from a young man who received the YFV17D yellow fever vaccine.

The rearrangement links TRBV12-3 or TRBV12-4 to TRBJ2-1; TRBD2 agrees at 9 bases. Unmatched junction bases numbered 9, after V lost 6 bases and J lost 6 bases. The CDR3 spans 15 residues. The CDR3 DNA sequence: TGTGCCAGCAGCCCGTGGGGCGGGGGGGTCAATGAGCAGTTCTTC. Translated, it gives CASSPWGGGVNEQFF.

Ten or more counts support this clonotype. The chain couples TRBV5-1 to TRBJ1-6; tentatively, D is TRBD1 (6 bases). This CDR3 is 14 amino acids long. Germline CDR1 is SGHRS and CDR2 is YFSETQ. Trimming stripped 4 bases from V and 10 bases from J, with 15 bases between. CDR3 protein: CASSVTGKESPLHF. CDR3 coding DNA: TGCGCCAGCAGCGTCACAGGGAAGGAATCACCCCTCCACTTT.

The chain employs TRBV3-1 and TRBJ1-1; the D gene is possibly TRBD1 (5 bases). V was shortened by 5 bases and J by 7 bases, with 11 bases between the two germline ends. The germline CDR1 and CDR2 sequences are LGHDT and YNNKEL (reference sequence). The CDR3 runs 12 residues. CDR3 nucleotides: TGTGCCAGCAGCTTGGGGCGCAATGAAGCTTTCTTT. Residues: CASSLGRNEAFF.

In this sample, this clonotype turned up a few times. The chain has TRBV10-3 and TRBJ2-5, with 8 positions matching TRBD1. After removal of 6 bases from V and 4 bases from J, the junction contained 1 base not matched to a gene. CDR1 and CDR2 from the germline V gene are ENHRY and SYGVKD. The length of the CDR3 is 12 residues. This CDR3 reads CAIRGTGETQYF. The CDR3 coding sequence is TGTGCCATCAGGGGGACAGGAGAGACCCAGTACTTC.

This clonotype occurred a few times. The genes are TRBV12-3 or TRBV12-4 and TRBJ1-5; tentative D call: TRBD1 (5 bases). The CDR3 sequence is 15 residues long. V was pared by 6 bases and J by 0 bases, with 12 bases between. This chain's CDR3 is CASSQTENSNQPQHF. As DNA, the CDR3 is TGTGCCAGCAGCCAGACAGAGAATAGCAATCAGCCCCAGCATTTT.